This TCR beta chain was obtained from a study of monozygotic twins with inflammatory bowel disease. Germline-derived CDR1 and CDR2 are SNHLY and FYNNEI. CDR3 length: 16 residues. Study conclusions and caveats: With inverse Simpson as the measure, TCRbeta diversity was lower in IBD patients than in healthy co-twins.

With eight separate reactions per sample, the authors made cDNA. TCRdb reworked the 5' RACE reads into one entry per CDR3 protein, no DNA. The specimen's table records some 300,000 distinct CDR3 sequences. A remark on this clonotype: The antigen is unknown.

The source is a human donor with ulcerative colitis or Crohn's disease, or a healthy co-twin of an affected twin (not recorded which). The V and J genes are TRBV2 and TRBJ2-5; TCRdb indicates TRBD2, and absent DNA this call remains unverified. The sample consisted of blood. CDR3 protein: CASSYLAGGLKETQYF. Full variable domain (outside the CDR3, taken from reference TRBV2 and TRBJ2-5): EPEVTQTPSHQVTQMGQEVILRCVPISNHLYFYWYRQILGQKVEFLVSFYNNEISEKSEIFDDQFSVERPDGSNFTLKIRSTKLEDSAMYFCASSYLAGGLKETQYFGPGTRLLVL.